This is a list of T cell receptor beta chains from one sample in a study of T-cell memory formation after mild COVID-19. TCRdb re-called the 5' RACE reads with MiXCR, one entry per CDR3 protein. The sample has 140,000 or so distinct CDR3 sequences, roughly 19% seen once; the top ten hold around 2.5%. Specimen: PBMCs or a T cell subset sorted from them (not recorded which). The source of these receptors is an adult woman who had mild COVID-19 (a few samples of this study predate the infection). Cell type and time point are not known. CDR3s include the opening cysteine and the closing phenylalanine or tryptophan. D genes are given only for firm matches. A clone size is listed for some rows: how often the clone was seen (once, few, many), or a class if it is expanded.

v_call	j_call	clone_size	d_call	cdr3_aa	cdr3_nt
TRBV5-1	TRBJ2-2	NA	TRBD2	CASSLMAGDPGELFF	TGCGCCAGCAGCTTGATGGCGGGAGACCCCGGGGAGCTGTTTTTT
TRBV6-5	TRBJ1-1	NA	TRBD1	CASSSDRSSNTEAFF	TGTGCCAGCAGTTCGGACAGGAGTTCGAACACTGAAGCTTTCTTT
TRBV7-8	TRBJ1-1	NA	NA	CASSLPGGVTEAFF	TGTGCCAGCAGCTTACCGGGGGGGGTGACTGAAGCTTTCTTT
TRBV5-1	TRBJ1-1	NA	NA	CASKRDMNTEAFF	TGCGCCAGCAAACGAGACATGAACACTGAAGCTTTCTTT
TRBV12-3/TRBV12-4	TRBJ1-6	once	NA	CASRGAALDSPLHF	TGTGCCAGTCGGGGGGCAGCCTTGGATTCACCCCTCCACTTT
TRBV24-1	TRBJ2-4	many	TRBD1	CATSAGTGGANIQYF	TGTGCCACCAGTGCCGGGACAGGGGGCGCAAACATTCAGTACTTC
TRBV4-1	TRBJ1-2	NA	TRBD1	CASSQPGGYGYTF	TGCGCCAGCAGCCAACCAGGGGGCTATGGCTACACCTTC
TRBV29-1	TRBJ1-2	few	NA	CSVEKKDYGYTF	TGCAGCGTTGAAAAGAAAGACTATGGCTACACCTTC
TRBV7-9	TRBJ2-7	few	NA	CASSLGQAGYEQYF	TGTGCCAGCAGCTTAGGTCAGGCGGGCTACGAGCAGTACTTC
TRBV12-3/TRBV12-4	TRBJ2-2	NA	TRBD1	CASMRKRGLRQGLNTGELFF	TGTGCCAGCATGAGGAAAAGGGGCTTAAGACAGGGGCTAAACACCGGGGAGCTGTTTTTT
TRBV3-1	TRBJ2-1	NA	NA	CASSPLTEGPRAVF	TGTGCCAGCAGCCCCCTGACCGAGGGCCCCCGTGCGGTCTTC
TRBV5-1	TRBJ2-1	NA	NA	CASSFGSSSYNEQFF	TGCGCCAGCAGCTTTGGCTCAAGCTCCTACAATGAGCAGTTCTTC
TRBV7-9	TRBJ2-2	NA	TRBD2	CASKPGLAGATNTGELFF	TGTGCCAGCAAACCGGGACTAGCGGGGGCTACGAACACCGGGGAGCTGTTTTTT
TRBV12-3/TRBV12-4	TRBJ2-1	NA	TRBD1	CASSFGQVYNEQFF	TGTGCCAGCAGTTTCGGACAGGTATACAATGAGCAGTTCTTC
TRBV6-1	TRBJ2-7	NA	NA	CASSELRPPYEQYF	TGTGCCAGCAGTGAGCTGCGACCCCCCTACGAGCAGTACTTC
TRBV19	TRBJ2-2	NA	NA	CASRGTSNTGELFF	TGTGCCAGTAGGGGGACTTCGAACACCGGGGAGCTGTTTTTT
TRBV20-1	TRBJ2-1	few	NA	CSARDQVGGRIVNEQFF	TGCAGTGCTAGAGATCAGGTGGGAGGTAGGATCGTCAATGAGCAGTTCTTC
TRBV5-1	TRBJ1-1	few	NA	CASTDSSNTEAFF	TGCGCCAGCACCGACAGCAGTAACACTGAAGCTTTCTTT
TRBV7-9	TRBJ2-1	NA	NA	CGAGRLYNEQFF	TGTGGGGCCGGGCGGTTATACAATGAGCAGTTCTTC
TRBV25-1	TRBJ2-7	NA	TRBD2	CASSESLLASGRGYEQYF	TGTGCCAGCAGTGAATCTTTATTGGCTAGCGGGAGGGGCTACGAGCAGTACTTC
TRBV3-1	TRBJ2-7	NA	NA	CASSPDSGDLRLYEQYF	TGTGCCAGCAGCCCGGACAGCGGGGACCTACGACTCTACGAGCAGTACTTC
TRBV19	TRBJ2-3	few	NA	CASSDTGSTDTQYF	TGTGCCAGTAGTGATACGGGGAGCACAGATACGCAGTATTTT
TRBV9	TRBJ1-2	few	NA	CASSASNYGYTF	TGTGCCAGCAGCGCCTCGAACTATGGCTACACCTTC
TRBV7-2	TRBJ2-3	NA	NA	CASSTGPADTQYF	TGTGCCAGCAGCACCGGGCCCGCCGATACGCAGTATTTT
TRBV18	TRBJ2-5	NA	TRBD2	CASSPRTSGGKETQYF	TGTGCCAGCTCACCACGGACTAGCGGGGGAAAGGAGACCCAGTACTTC
TRBV6-1	TRBJ2-7	NA	TRBD2	CASSTRAGGPYEQYF	TGTGCCAGCAGTACCCGAGCGGGGGGGCCCTACGAGCAGTACTTC
TRBV10-3	TRBJ2-7	NA	NA	CAISESSSSYEQYF	TGTGCCATCAGTGAGTCGAGTAGCTCCTACGAGCAGTACTTC
TRBV20-1	TRBJ2-3	few	TRBD2	CSASRGLAGVEYATQYF	TGCAGTGCTAGTAGGGGACTAGCGGGGGTTGAGTATGCTACGCAGTATTTT
TRBV24-1	TRBJ2-1	NA	TRBD1	CATSEPGTGDHEQFF	TGTGCCACCAGTGAGCCCGGGACAGGGGACCATGAGCAGTTCTTC
TRBV5-1	TRBJ1-5	few	TRBD1	CASSWGGDRNQPQHF	TGCGCCAGCAGCTGGGGAGGGGACAGGAATCAGCCCCAGCATTTT
TRBV5-1	TRBJ2-7	NA	NA	CASSTGTHNSYEQYF	TGCGCCAGCAGCACCGGGACACATAACTCCTACGAGCAGTACTTC
TRBV11-3	TRBJ2-3	NA	TRBD1	CASHSVQGGTDTQYF	TGTGCCAGCCACAGCGTGCAGGGGGGCACAGATACGCAGTATTTT
TRBV4-1	TRBJ1-2	once	NA	CASSQGPGSNYGYTF	TGCGCCAGCAGCCAAGGGCCGGGTTCAAACTATGGCTACACCTTC
TRBV30	TRBJ1-6	NA	TRBD1	CAWVKDRGNPALHF	TGTGCCTGGGTAAAGGACAGGGGGAATCCGGCCCTCCACTTT
TRBV12-3/TRBV12-4	TRBJ2-3	many	TRBD2	CASRASGSHPDTQYF	TGTGCCAGCAGAGCTAGCGGGAGTCACCCAGATACGCAGTATTTT